This T cell receptor beta chain was captured by sequencing in a study of control samples from healthy donors and cancer patients. The CDR3 is made up of 15 amino acids. V dropped 1 base and J dropped 2 bases, with 10 bases sitting between them. Germline V gene lookup returns CDR1 SGHRS and CDR2 YFSETQ. Generated by immunoSEQ multiplex PCR, the TCRdb table keeps only in-frame clones and is missing some. In the table there are just under 80,000 clones, over 85% of which are singletons. The sequenced sample consisted of PBMCs. This chain uses TRBV5-1 with TRBJ1-5; D uncertain. The source of this sequence is a woman aged 55-69 years with head and neck cancer. CDR3 nucleotides: TGCGCCAGCAGCTTGTCGGGTTCCGGCAATCAGCCCCAGCATTTT. Protein sequence: CASSLSGSGNQPQHF.